This entry describes one T cell receptor beta chain. What it recognizes is unknown. The source of the sample is a study of shared clonotypes between healthy human individuals. General study results and limits: Rarefaction demonstrated incomplete sorted-subset sequencing despite large depth. Generation probabilities were higher for clonotypes shared across all four sorted-subset donors than for unshared ones.

The CDR3 runs 14 residues. Germline V gene sequence: CDR1 MGHDK, CDR2 SYGVNS. V was clipped by 4 bases and J by 1 base, with 5 bases between them. Per the original methods: Filtering differed because ImmunoSEQ produced junction-only sequences that carried no quality scores. The protocol was immunoSEQ multiplex PCR, while the TCRdb copy is restricted to in-frame clones and leaves out a portion. D and trimming come from the DNA, and the V and J calls and clone size come from that table. The sample includes about 1.5 million clones, 98% seen only once; the top ten take about 0.4%. Specimen: naive CD4+ T cells sorted from blood. Subset in this sample: CD45RA+ positively selected. This TCR derives from a man aged 25 to 40 in good health. The chain couples TRBV25-1 to TRBJ2-6; D unresolved. The CDR3 DNA reads as TGTGCCAGCAGTGCCCTGTCTGGGGCCAACGTCCTGACTTTC. It translates to CASSALSGANVLTF.